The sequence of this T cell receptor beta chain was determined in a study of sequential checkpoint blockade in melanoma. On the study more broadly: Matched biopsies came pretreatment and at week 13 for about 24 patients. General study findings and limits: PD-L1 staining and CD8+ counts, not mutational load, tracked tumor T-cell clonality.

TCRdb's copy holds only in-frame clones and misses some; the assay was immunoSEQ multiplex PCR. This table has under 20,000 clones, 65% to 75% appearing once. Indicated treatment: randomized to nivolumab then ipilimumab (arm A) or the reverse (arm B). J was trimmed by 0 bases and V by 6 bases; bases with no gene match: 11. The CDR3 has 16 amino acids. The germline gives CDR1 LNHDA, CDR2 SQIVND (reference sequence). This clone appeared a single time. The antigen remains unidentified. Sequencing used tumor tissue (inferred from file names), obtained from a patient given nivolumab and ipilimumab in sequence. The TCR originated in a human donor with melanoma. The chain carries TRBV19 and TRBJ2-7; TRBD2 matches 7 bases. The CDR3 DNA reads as TGTGCCAGTAGAACCGGGAGGAGGGTCCCCTCCTACGAGCAGTACTTC. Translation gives CASRTGRRVPSYEQYF.